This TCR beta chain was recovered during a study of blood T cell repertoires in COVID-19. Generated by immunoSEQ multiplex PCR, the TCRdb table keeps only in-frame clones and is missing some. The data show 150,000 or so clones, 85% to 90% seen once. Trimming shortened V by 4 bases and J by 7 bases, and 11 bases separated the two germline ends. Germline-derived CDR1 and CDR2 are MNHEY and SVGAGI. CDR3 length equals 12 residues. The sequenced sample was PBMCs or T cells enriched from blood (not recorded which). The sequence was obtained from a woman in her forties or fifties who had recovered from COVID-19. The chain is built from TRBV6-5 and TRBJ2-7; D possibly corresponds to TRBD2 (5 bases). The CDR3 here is CASSSTPGEQYF. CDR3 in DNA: TGTGCCAGCAGTTCAACACCGGGGGAGCAGTACTTC.